This entry lists 7 T cell receptor beta chains sequenced from one sample in a study of metastatic and nonmetastatic thyroid tumors. TCRdb re-clonotyped the PCR reads via MiXCR. The table shows around 40,000 clones, with about 18% occurring only once. Thyroid surgery was preceded by no treatment in any patient. The source material was blood. The receptors originated from a male donor with papillary thyroid cancer or a benign thyroid nodule (not recorded which). Some clones in this sample may be carry-over from other donors' samples.

This chain uses TRBV10-3 with TRBJ2-1, with TRBD1 identical over 9 bases. V trimming: 5 bases; J trimming: 6 bases; junction bases outside the gene matches: 11. The germline V gene encodes CDR1 ENHRY and CDR2 SYGVKD. The CDR3 extends over 16 amino acids. CDR3: CAISLSGTGCSNEQFF. The CDR3 DNA follows: TGTGCCATCAGTTTATCCGGGACAGGGTGTAGCAATGAGCAGTTCTTC.

The chain carries TRBV6-1 and TRBJ2-1, with 11 bases that match TRBD1. The CDR3 spans 18 residues. Germline V gene data show CDR1 as MNHNS and CDR2 as SASEGT. J gave up 0 bases and V 4 bases, and 8 bases lay outside the gene matches. CDR3 in DNA: TGTGCCAGCAGTGGGGTTCCCGGGACAGGGGGCTCCTACAATGAGCAGTTCTTC. Protein sequence: CASSGVPGTGGSYNEQFF.

This clone has a count of ten or more. The chain has TRBV6-4 and TRBJ2-3; 12 positions agree with TRBD2. CDR1 MRHNA and CDR2 SNTAGT come from the germline V gene. This CDR3 region has 15 residues. The V and J ends lost 6 bases and 4 bases, in that order; junction bases with no gene match: 5. CDR3 residues: CASSPSSGGADTQYF. CDR3 nucleotides: TGTGCCAGCAGCCCCTCTAGCGGGGGGGCAGATACGCAGTATTTT.

About this clone itself: The junction and the germline gene differ at one end; a read error may be behind it. The genes are TRBV5-1 and TRBJ2-2; 14 nucleotides align to TRBD2. Germline V CDR1 and CDR2: SGHRS, YFSETQ. This CDR3 is built from 18 residues. CDR3 coding DNA: TGCGCCAGCAGGGCGACTAGCGGGAGGGTCCGCGGCACCGGGGAGCTGCTTTTT. Its translation: CASRATSGRVRGTGELLF.

The rearrangement uses TRBV7-1 and TRBJ2-7, with 9 bases that match TRBD2. TRBV7-1 is designated an ORF whose function remains uncertain. V lost 3 bases to trimming and J lost 2 bases; unmatched junction nucleotides: 11. This CDR3 has 17 residues. The CDR3 reads CASSSSGGTSLPYEQYF. CDR3 DNA: TGTGCCAGCAGCTCCTCTGGGGGGACTAGCTTGCCCTACGAGCAGTACTTC.

Many counts were recorded for this clone. A much larger clone lies a single base off, so this may be a read error. The V gene is TRBV6-1, the J gene TRBJ2-1; 8 bases match TRBD1. The CDR3 has 16 amino acids. Germline V gene lookup returns CDR1 MNHNS and CDR2 SASEGT. After removal of 6 bases from V and 5 bases from J, the junction contained 12 bases not matched to a gene. CDR3 residues: CASSGVVGGQDNEQFF. DNA for the CDR3: TGTGCCAGCAGCGGGGTGGTGGGGGGACAGGACAATGAGCAGTTCTTC.

There are many counts of this clone. This chain joins TRBV6-1 and TRBJ2-5, with 9 bases that match TRBD1. Germline CDR1 and CDR2: MNHNS and SASEGT. V gave up 6 bases and J gave up 4 bases; unmatched junction bases: 6. The CDR3 consists of 14 residues. The CDR3 here is CASRIGTGSETQYF. The DNA of the CDR3 is TGTGCCAGCAGAATCGGGACAGGGTCAGAGACCCAGTACTTC.